This section outlines one T cell receptor (beta chain) sequence together with its context. Its antigen is not identified. Trimming stripped 2 bases from V and 0 bases from J, with 12 bases between. Germline V gene lookup returns CDR1 SGHKS and CDR2 YYEKEE (reference sequence). This CDR3 has 16 residues. This record belongs to a study of T-cell reconstitution after alpha-beta-depleted transplantation in children. Study-level points and caveats: Expanded graft clones, several hundred of them, were reportedly the source of alpha-beta T cells about two months after transplant. By one year post-transplant, T-cell counts and diversity largely arose from T cells that were newly produced.

Unique molecular identifiers were used to barcode this TCRbeta library. MiXCR, run by TCRdb on the PCR reads, gives a single entry per CDR3 protein. The sample lists about 98,000 distinct CDR3 sequences, more than 20% occurring once. Sample: PBMCs, taken before TCRalphabeta/CD19-depleted stem cell transplant. This receptor was taken from a boy aged 2 to 10 with acute lymphoblastic leukemia, due to receive a stem cell transplant. V is TRBV5-5 and J is TRBJ1-3; D is possibly TRBD1 (5 bases). The CDR3 reads CASSFRQKSSGNTIYF. In DNA, the CDR3 is TGTGCCAGCAGCTTTAGACAGAAGAGCTCTGGAAACACCATATATTTT. Looking up the rest from reference TRBV5-5 and TRBJ1-3 gives the full variable domain: DAGVTQSPTHLIKTRGQQVTLRCSPISGHKSVSWYQQVLGQGPQFIFQYYEKEERGRGNFPDRFSARQFPNYSSELNVNALLLGDSALYLCASSFRQKSSGNTIYFGEGSWLTVV.